This T cell receptor (beta chain) is from a study of cytomegalovirus exposure and HLA in healthy donors. The table lists this clone with a few counts. The germline V and J ends were trimmed by 4 bases and 0 bases, with 11 bases remaining between them. This CDR3 comprises 15 residues. Germline-derived CDR1 and CDR2 are SGHAT and FQNNGV. PCR involved 60 Vbeta and 13 Jbeta primers. The method was immunoSEQ multiplex PCR; TCRdb's version includes in-frame clones alone and lacks a portion of them. Of around 130,000 clones in the sample, around 8.5% are singletons; the top ten hold 5% to 6%. Sequencing input: PBMCs. The V and J genes are TRBV11-2 and TRBJ2-3; D gene uncertain. The TCR sequence derives from a man between 35 and 55 years old in good health and CMV-seronegative. CDR3 amino acids: CASSSHGSSTDTQYF. CDR3 DNA sequence: TGTGCCAGCAGCTCCCATGGCAGTAGCACAGATACGCAGTATTTT.